A selection of T cell receptor beta chains follows, all from one sample in a study of T-cell memory formation after mild COVID-19. One entry per CDR3 protein, called by TCRdb with MiXCR from the 5' RACE reads. The sample yields a few hundred thousand distinct CDR3 sequences, about 23% seen once. Sequencing was carried out using PBMCs or a T cell subset sorted from them (not recorded which). The receptors stem from an adult woman who had mild COVID-19 (a few samples of this study predate the infection). Cell type and time point are not known. The CDR3 runs from the conserved cysteine through the conserved F or W. The D gene is left open where the match is weak. The size field is filled for only some rows; it gives once, few, many or a size class.

>TRBJ2-7|.|TRBV20-1|.
CSAREAHEQYF
TGCAGTGCTAGAGAAGCCCACGAGCAGTACTTC
>TRBJ1-1|TRBD1|TRBV10-3|.
CAISDRGQSDTEAFF
TGTGCCATCAGTGACAGGGGGCAATCGGACACTGAAGCTTTCTTT
>TRBJ2-6|.|TRBV2|.
CASLRSGLGKGANVLTF
TGTGCCAGTCTCCGAAGCGGGCTTGGGAAGGGGGCCAACGTCCTGACTTTC
>TRBJ2-1|TRBD2|TRBV4-1|.
CASSPERTSGSHEQFF
TGCGCCAGCAGCCCCGAAAGGACTAGCGGGAGCCATGAGCAGTTCTTC
>TRBJ2-5|.|TRBV6-2/TRBV6-3|many
CASTPGRPRGAQYF
TGTGCCAGCACTCCGGGCCGCCCGCGGGGAGCCCAGTACTTC
>TRBJ2-7|.|TRBV5-8|.
CASSSVVGSYEQYF
TGTGCCAGCAGTTCGGTCGTAGGGAGCTACGAGCAGTACTTC
>TRBJ2-7|.|TRBV7-2|few
CASSSGRPGEREQYF
TGTGCCAGCAGCTCTGGCAGGCCAGGAGAGCGCGAGCAGTACTTC
>TRBJ2-5|TRBD2|TRBV9|few
CASSVGRGDQETQYF
TGTGCCAGCAGCGTCGGACGGGGGGACCAAGAGACCCAGTACTTC
>TRBJ1-2|TRBD1|TRBV7-2|once
CASSLKAGGNYGYTF
TGTGCCAGCAGCTTAAAGGCAGGGGGCAACTATGGCTACACCTTC
>TRBJ1-5|.|TRBV9|few
CASSVEGKSQPQHF
TGTGCCAGCAGCGTAGAAGGGAAGAGTCAGCCCCAGCATTTT
>TRBJ2-5|.|TRBV5-5|.
CASSSPRTEQETQYF
TGTGCCAGCAGCTCGCCAAGGACAGAGCAAGAGACCCAGTACTTC
>TRBJ2-1|TRBD2|TRBV7-2|few
CASSFPAGRDNEQFF
TGTGCCAGCAGCTTTCCAGCGGGGCGCGACAATGAGCAGTTCTTC
>TRBJ2-5|.|TRBV21-1|few
CASSKGGTGKETQYF
TGTGCCAGCAGCAAAGGAGGGACAGGGAAGGAGACCCAGTACTTC
>TRBJ2-1|.|TRBV24-1|few
CATSERPKSAYNEQFF
TGTGCCACCAGTGAGAGACCCAAGAGCGCCTACAATGAGCAGTTCTTC
>TRBJ2-4|TRBD1|TRBV7-3|few
CASSFGQGLAKNIQYF
TGTGCCAGCAGCTTCGGACAGGGACTAGCCAAAAACATTCAGTACTTC
>TRBJ1-2|.|TRBV14|few
CASSQRRRGGGSYGYTF
TGTGCCAGCAGCCAACGCAGGAGGGGTGGGGGCTCATATGGCTACACCTTC
>TRBJ2-2|.|TRBV2|once
CASGTRGGTGELFF
TGTGCCAGCGGGACCAGGGGCGGCACCGGGGAGCTGTTTTTT
>TRBJ2-2|TRBD2|TRBV9|.
CASSVSGTSGTGELFF
TGTGCCAGCAGCGTCTCCGGGACTAGCGGGACCGGGGAGCTGTTTTTT
>TRBJ2-1|TRBD2|TRBV7-9|.
CASRPIGLAEYNEQFF
TGTGCCAGCAGACCTATTGGACTAGCGGAGTACAATGAGCAGTTCTTC
>TRBJ2-2|.|TRBV13|.
CASIHLSTGELFF
TGTGCCAGCATCCATCTGAGCACCGGGGAGCTGTTTTTT
>TRBJ2-3|.|TRBV24-1|few
CATRASPGQGDTQYF
TGTGCCACCCGAGCGTCACCCGGGCAGGGGGATACGCAGTATTTT
>TRBJ2-3|.|TRBV11-2|few
CASSSLRGRPGATQYF
TGTGCCAGCAGCTCGCTCCGGGGGCGACCGGGTGCTACGCAGTATTTT
>TRBJ2-2|.|TRBV6-1|.
CASSERPDTGELFF
TGTGCCAGCAGTGAACGACCTGACACCGGGGAGCTGTTTTTT
>TRBJ2-4|.|TRBV3-1|many
CASSQWYGERLAKNIQYF
TGTGCCAGCAGCCAGTGGTACGGGGAGCGTTTAGCCAAAAACATTCAGTACTTC
>TRBJ1-2|.|TRBV5-1|few
CASLGSEPNYGYTF
TGCGCCAGCCTGGGCAGCGAGCCTAACTATGGCTACACCTTC
>TRBJ2-7|TRBD1|TRBV5-1|few
CASSGTGQPYEQYF
TGCGCCAGCAGCGGCACGGGACAGCCCTACGAGCAGTACTTC
>TRBJ2-7|TRBD1|TRBV6-2/TRBV6-3|.
CASSYSAGTGTYEQYF
TGTGCCAGCAGTTACTCGGCCGGGACAGGGACCTACGAGCAGTACTTC
>TRBJ2-5|.|TRBV29-1|many
CSAEGPGVETQYF
TGCAGCGCCGAAGGGCCGGGAGTAGAGACCCAGTACTTC
>TRBJ2-7|.|TRBV7-9|.
CASSSNGPIYEQYF
TGTGCCAGCAGCTCAAACGGACCCATCTACGAGCAGTACTTC
>TRBJ2-5|.|TRBV5-1|many
CASSLDPGSQETQYF
TGCGCCAGCAGCTTGGATCCCGGCTCCCAAGAGACCCAGTACTTC
>TRBJ2-2|TRBD2|TRBV5-1|few
CASSPKPSGSWELFF
TGCGCCAGCAGCCCCAAGCCTAGCGGGAGTTGGGAGCTGTTTTTT
>TRBJ2-5|.|TRBV7-8|.
CASLLGGSRETQYF
TGTGCCAGCTTGTTGGGTGGGAGTAGAGAGACCCAGTACTTC
>TRBJ2-1|TRBD1|TRBV5-1|many
CASSSLPGQHNEQFF
TGCGCCAGCAGCTCACTTCCGGGACAGCATAATGAGCAGTTCTTC